Below are 3 T cell receptor beta chains sequenced from a single sample in a study of shared clonotypes between healthy human individuals. The assay was immunoSEQ multiplex PCR, and TCRdb's table has in-frame clones only and misses some. The data show fewer than 1 million clones, with just over 95% seen just once and 0.2% to 0.25% held by the top ten. Terminally differentiated effector memory CD45RA+ cells were left out of the naive CD8 fraction, which was CD45RO-negative and positively selected for CCR7. Source material: naive CD8+ T cells sorted from blood. These receptors were taken from a young man in good health.

Remarks on this clone: Other DNA sequences within the sample encode an identical CDR3. This chain links TRBV7-3 with TRBJ1-1; D unclear. The V end was cut by 1 base, the J end by 0 bases, with 6 bases between. The CDR3 consists of 14 residues. Looked up from germline, CDR1 is SGHTA and CDR2 is FQGTGA. Here the CDR3 reads CASSLKGMNTEAFF. CDR3 in DNA: TGTGCCAGCAGCTTAAAGGGTATGAACACTGAAGCTTTCTTT.

To note about this clone: At one of its ends the junction is not consistent with the germline gene, which may arise from a read error. The gene calls are TRBV28 and TRBJ2-7; 8 bases map to TRBD1. The germline V gene encodes CDR1 MDHEN and CDR2 SYDVKM. The CDR3 consists of 15 residues. Here the CDR3 DNA reads TGTGCCAGCAGTTTACGACAGGGGAGCTCCTACGGGCAGTACTTC. The encoded protein is CASSLRQGSSYGQYF.

This sequence joins TRBV13 and TRBJ2-7; 9 bases are a match to TRBD1. The trim removed 5 bases at V and 5 bases at J, leaving 7 bases unmatched. Germline V lookup: CDR1 PRHDT, CDR2 FYEKMQ (reference sequence). The length of the CDR3 is 14 residues. The CDR3: CASSHRDRVHEQYF. The CDR3 DNA sequence: TGTGCCAGCAGCCACCGGGACAGGGTTCACGAGCAGTACTTC.